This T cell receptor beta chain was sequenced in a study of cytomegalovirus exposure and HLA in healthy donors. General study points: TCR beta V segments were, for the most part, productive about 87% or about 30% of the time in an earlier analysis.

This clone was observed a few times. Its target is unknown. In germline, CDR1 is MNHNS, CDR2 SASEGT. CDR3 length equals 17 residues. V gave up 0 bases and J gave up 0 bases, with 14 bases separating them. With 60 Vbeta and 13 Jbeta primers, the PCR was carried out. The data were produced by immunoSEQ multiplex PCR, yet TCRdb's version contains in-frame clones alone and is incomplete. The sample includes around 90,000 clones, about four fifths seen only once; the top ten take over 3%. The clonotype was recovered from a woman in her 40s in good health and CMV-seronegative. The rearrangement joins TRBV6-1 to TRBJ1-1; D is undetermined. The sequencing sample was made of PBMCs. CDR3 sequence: CASSEAIRRVMNTEAFF. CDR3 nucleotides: TGTGCCAGCAGTGAAGCCATCCGACGGGTAATGAACACTGAAGCTTTCTTT.